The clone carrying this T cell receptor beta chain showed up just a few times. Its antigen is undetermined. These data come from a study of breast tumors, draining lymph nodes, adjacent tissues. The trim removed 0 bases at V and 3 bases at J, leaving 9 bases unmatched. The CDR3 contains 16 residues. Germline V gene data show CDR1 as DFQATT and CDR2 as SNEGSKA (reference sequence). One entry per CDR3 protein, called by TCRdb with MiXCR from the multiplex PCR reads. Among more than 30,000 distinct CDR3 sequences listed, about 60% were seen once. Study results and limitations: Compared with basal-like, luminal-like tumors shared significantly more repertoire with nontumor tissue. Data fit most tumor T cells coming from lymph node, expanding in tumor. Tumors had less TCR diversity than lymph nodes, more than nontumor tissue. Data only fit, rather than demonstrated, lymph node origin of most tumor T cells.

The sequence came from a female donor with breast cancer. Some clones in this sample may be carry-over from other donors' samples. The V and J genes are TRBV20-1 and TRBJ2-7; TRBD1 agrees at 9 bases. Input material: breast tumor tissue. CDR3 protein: CSARDQGDRDLYEQYF. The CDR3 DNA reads TGCAGTGCTAGAGATCAGGGGGACAGGGACCTCTACGAGCAGTACTTC.